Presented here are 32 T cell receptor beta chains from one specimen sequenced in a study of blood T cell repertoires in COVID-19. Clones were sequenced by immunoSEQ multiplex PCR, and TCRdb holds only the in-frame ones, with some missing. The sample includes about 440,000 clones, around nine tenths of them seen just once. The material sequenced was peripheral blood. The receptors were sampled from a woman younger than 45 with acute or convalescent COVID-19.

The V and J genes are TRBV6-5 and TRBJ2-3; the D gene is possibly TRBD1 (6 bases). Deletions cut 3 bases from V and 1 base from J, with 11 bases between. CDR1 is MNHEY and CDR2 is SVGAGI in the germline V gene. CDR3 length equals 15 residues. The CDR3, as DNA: TGTGCCAGCAGTTATAGGGGGTGGGGCACAGATACGCAGTATTTT. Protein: CASSYRGWGTDTQYF.

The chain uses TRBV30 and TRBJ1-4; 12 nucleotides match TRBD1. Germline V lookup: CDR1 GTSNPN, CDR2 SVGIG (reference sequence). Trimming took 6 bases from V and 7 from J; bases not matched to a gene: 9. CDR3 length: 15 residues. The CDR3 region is CACGTGGGWGEKLFF. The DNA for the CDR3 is TGTGCCTGCGGGACAGGGGGCGGGTGGGGTGAAAAACTGTTTTTT. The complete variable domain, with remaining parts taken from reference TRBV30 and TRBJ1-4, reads SQTIHQWPATLVQPVGSPLSLECTVEGTSNPNLYWYRQAAGRGLQLLFYSVGIGQISSEVPQNLSASRPQDRQFILSSKKLLLSDSGFYLCACGTGGGWGEKLFFGSGTQLSVL.

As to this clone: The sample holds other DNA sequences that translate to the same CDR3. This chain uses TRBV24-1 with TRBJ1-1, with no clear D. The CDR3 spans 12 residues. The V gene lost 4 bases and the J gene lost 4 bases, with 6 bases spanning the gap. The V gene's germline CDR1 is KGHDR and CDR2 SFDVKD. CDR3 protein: CATSDRGTEAFF. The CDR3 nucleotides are TGTGCCACCAGTGACCGCGGCACTGAAGCTTTCTTT.

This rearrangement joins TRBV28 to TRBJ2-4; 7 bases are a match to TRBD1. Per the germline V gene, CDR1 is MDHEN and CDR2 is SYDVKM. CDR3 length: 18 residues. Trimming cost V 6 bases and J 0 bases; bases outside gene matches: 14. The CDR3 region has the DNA TGTGCCAGCAGCCCCGACAGGGCGGTTGGGGTAGCCAAAAACATTCAGTACTTC. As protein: CASSPDRAVGVAKNIQYF. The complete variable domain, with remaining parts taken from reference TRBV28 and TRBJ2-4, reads DVKVTQSSRYLVKRTGEKVFLECVQDMDHENMFWYRQDPGLGLRLIYFSYDVKMKEKGDIPEGYSVSREKKERFSLILESASTNQTSMYLCASSPDRAVGVAKNIQYFGAGTRLSVL.

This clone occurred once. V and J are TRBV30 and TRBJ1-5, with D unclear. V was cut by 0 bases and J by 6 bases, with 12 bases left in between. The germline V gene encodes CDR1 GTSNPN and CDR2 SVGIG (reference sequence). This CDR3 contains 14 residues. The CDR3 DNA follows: TGTGCCTGGAGTGTTGGTCACACCAGTCAGCCCCAGCATTTT. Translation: CAWSVGHTSQPQHF.

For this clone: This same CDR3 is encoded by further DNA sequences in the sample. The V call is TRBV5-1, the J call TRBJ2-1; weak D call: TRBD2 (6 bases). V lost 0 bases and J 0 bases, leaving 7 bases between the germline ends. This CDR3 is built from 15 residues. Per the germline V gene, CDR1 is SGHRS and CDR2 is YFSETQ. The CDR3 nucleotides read TGCGCCAGCAGCTTGGACGGGAGCTCCTACAATGAGCAGTTCTTC. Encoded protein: CASSLDGSSYNEQFF.

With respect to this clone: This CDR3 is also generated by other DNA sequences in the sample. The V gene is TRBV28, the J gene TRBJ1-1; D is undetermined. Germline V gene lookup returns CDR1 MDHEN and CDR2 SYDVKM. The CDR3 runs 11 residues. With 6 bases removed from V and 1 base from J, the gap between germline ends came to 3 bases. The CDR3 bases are TGTGCCAGCAGCAGGAACACTGAAGCTTTCTTT. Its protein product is CASSRNTEAFF.

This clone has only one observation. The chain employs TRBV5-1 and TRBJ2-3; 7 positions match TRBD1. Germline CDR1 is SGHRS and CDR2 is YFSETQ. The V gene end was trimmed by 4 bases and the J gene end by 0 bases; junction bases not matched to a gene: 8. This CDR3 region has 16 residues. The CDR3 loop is CASSLGRDSSTDTQYF. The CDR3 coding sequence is TGCGCCAGCAGCCTCGGTCGGGACAGTAGCACAGATACGCAGTATTTT.

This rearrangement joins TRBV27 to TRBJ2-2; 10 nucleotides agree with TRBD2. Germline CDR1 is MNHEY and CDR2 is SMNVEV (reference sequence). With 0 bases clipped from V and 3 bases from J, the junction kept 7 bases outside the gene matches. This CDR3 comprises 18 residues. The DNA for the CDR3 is TGTGCCAGCAGTTTATCGTATAGCGGGGGGCAGTACACCGGGGAGCTGTTTTTT. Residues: CASSLSYSGGQYTGELFF.

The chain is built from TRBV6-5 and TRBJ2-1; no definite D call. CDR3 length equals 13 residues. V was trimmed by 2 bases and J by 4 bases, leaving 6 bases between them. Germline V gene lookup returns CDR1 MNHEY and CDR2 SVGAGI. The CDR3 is CASSYAGYNEQFF. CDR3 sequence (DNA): TGTGCCAGCAGTTACGCCGGGTACAATGAGCAGTTCTTC.

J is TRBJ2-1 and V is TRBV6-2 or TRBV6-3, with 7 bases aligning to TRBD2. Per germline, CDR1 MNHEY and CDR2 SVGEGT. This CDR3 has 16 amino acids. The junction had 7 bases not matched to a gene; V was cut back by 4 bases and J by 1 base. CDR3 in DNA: TGTGCCAGCAGTTTCCCTAGCGGTACTTCCTACAATGAGCAGTTCTTC. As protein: CASSFPSGTSYNEQFF.

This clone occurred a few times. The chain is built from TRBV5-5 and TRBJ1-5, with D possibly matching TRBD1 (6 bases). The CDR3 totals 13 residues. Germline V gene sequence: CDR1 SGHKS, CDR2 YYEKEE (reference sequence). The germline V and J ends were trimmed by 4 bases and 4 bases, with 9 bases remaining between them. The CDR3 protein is CASSLQGNQPQHF. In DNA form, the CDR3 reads TGTGCCAGCAGCCTTCAGGGGAATCAGCCCCAGCATTTT.

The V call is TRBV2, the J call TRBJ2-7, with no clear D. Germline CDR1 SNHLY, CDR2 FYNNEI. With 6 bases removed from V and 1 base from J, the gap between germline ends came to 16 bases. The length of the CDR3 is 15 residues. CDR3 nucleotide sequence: TGTGCCAGCAGCGCCCCCCAGAGCGTATCCTACGAGCAGTACTTC. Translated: CASSAPQSVSYEQYF.

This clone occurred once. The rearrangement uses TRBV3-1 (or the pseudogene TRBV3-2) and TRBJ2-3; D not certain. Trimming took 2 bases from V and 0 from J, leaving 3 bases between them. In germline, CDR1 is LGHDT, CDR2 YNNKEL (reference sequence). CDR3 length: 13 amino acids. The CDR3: CASSQQSTDTQYF. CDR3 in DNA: TGTGCCAGCAGCCAACAGAGCACAGATACGCAGTATTTT.

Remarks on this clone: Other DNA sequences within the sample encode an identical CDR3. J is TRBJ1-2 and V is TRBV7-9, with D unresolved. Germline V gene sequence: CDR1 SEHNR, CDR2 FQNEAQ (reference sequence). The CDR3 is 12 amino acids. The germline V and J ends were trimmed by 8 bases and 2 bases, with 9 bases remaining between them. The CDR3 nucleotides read TGTGCCAGCTCCAGCGGGAACTATGGCTACACCTTC. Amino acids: CASSSGNYGYTF. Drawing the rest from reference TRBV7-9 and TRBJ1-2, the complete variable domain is DTGVSQNPRHKITKRGQNVTFRCDPISEHNRLYWYRQTLGQGPEFLTYFQNEAQLEKSRLLSDRFSAERPKGSFSTLEIQRTEQGDSAMYLCASSSGNYGYTFGSGTRLTVV.

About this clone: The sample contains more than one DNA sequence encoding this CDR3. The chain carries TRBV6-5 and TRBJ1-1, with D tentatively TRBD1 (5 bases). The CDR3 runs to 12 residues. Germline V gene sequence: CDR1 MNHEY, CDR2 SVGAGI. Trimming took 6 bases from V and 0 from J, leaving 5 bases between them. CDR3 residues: CASRQVNTEAFF. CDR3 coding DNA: TGTGCCAGCAGACAGGTGAACACTGAAGCTTTCTTT.

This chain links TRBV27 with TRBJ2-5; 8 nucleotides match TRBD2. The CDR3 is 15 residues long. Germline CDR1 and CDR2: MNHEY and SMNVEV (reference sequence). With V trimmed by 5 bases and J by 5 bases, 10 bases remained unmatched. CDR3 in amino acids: CASSIPGGGWETQYF. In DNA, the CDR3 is TGTGCCAGCAGTATACCTGGCGGGGGGTGGGAGACCCAGTACTTC.

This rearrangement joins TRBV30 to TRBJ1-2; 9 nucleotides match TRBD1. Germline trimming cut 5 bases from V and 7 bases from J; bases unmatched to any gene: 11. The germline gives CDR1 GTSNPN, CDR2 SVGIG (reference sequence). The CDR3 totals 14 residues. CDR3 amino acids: CAWEMDRGIFGYTF. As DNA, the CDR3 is TGTGCCTGGGAGATGGACAGGGGTATTTTTGGCTACACCTTC.

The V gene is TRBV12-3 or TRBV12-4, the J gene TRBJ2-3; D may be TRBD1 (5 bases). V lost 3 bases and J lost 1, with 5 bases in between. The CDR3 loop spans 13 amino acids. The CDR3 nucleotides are TGTGCCAGCAGTTTCAGGGGCACAGATACGCAGTATTTT. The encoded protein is CASSFRGTDTQYF.

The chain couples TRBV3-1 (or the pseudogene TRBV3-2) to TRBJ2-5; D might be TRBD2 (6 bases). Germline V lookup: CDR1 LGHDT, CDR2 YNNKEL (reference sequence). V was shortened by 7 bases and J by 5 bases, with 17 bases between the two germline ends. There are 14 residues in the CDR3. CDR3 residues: CASTNTGGGETQYF. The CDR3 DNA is TGTGCCAGCACGAATACCGGGGGTGGGGAGACCCAGTACTTC.

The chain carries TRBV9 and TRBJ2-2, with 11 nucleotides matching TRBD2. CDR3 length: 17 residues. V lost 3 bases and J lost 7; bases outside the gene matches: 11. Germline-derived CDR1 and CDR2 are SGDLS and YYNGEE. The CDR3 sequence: CASSGSSGGAAGGELFF. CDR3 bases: TGTGCCAGCAGCGGAAGTAGCGGGGGGGCCGCAGGCGGGGAGCTGTTTTTT.

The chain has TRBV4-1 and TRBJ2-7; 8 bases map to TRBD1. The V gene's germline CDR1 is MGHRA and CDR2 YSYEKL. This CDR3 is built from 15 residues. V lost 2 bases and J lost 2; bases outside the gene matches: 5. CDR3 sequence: CASSQPGQVAYEQYF. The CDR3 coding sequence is TGCGCCAGCAGCCAACCGGGACAGGTTGCCTACGAGCAGTACTTC.

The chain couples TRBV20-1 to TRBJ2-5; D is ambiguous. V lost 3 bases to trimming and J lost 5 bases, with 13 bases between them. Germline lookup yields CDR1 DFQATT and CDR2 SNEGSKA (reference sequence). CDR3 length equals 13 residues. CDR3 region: CSASSEVGETQYF. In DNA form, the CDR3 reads TGCAGTGCTAGTTCCGAAGTCGGGGAGACCCAGTACTTC.

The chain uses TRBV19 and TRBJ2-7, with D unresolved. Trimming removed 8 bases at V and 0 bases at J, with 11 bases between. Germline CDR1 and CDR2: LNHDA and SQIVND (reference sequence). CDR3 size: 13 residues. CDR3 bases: TGTGCCAGTGCAAGACACGACTCCTACGAGCAGTACTTC. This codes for CASARHDSYEQYF. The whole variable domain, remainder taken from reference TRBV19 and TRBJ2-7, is DGGITQSPKYLFRKEGQNVTLSCEQNLNHDAMYWYRQDPGQGLRLIYYSQIVNDFQKGDIAEGYSVSREKKESFPLTVTSAQKNPTAFYLCASARHDSYEQYFGPGTRLTVT.

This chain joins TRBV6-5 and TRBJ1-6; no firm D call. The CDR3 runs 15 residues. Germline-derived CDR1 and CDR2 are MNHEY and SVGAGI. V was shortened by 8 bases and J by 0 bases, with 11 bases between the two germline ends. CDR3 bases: TGTGCCAGCTCTAGAGGATACTCCTATAATTCACCCCTCCACTTT. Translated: CASSRGYSYNSPLHF.

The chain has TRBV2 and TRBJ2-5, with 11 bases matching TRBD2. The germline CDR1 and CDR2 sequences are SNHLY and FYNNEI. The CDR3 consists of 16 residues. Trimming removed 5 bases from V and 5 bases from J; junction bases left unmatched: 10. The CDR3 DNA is TGTGCCAGCAGTTTGACTAGCGGGGTGATCTGGGAGACCCAGTACTTC. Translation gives CASSLTSGVIWETQYF. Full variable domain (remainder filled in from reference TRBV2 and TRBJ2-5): EPEVTQTPSHQVTQMGQEVILRCVPISNHLYFYWYRQILGQKVEFLVSFYNNEISEKSEIFDDQFSVERPDGSNFTLKIRSTKLEDSAMYFCASSLTSGVIWETQYFGPGTRLLVL.

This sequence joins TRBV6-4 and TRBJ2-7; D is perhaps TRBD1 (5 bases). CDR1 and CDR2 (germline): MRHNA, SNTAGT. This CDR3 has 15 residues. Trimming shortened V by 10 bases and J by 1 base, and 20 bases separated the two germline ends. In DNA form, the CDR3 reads TGTGCCAACAGCACAGGCGCAGCAGGGTCCTACGAGCAGTACTTC. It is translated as CANSTGAAGSYEQYF.

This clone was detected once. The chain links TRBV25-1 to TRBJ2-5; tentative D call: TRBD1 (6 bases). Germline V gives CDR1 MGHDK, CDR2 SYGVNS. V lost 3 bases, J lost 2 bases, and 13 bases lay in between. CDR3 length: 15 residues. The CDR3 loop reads CASSDPGQPQETQYF. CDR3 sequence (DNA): TGTGCCAGCAGTGACCCCGGACAGCCACAAGAGACCCAGTACTTC.

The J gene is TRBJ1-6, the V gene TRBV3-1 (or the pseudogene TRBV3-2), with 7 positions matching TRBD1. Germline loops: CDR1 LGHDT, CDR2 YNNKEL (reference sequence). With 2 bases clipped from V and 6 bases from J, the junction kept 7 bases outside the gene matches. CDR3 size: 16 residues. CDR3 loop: CASSQLAWDSNSPLHF. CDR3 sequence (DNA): TGTGCCAGCAGCCAACTCGCCTGGGACAGTAATTCACCCCTCCACTTT.

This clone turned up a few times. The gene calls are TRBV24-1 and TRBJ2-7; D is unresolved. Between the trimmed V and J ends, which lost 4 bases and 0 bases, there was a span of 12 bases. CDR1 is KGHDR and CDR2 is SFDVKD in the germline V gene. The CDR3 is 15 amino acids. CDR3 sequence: CATSDPRGASYEQYF. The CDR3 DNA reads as TGTGCCACCAGTGACCCCCGCGGTGCCTCCTACGAGCAGTACTTC.

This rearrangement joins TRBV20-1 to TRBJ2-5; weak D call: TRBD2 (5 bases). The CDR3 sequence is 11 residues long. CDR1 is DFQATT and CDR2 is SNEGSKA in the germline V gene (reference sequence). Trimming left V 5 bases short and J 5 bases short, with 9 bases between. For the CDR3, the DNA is TGCAGTGCTGGGAGTGCGGAGACCCAGTACTTC. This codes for CSAGSAETQYF.

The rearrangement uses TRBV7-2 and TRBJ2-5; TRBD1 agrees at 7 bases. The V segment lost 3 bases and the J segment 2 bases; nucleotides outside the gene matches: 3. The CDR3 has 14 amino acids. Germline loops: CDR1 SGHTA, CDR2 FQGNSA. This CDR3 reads CASSLGQRQETQYF. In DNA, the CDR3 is TGTGCCAGCAGCTTGGGACAGCGTCAAGAGACCCAGTACTTC.